This TCR beta chain was sequenced in a study of CD8+ T cells in alopecia areata (dated by TCRdb to the late 2010s). For the study in its entirety: The treated patients, all with moderate-to-severe alopecia areata, were enrolled in an open-label pilot trial of oral tofacitinib given at 5 to 10 mg twice daily. Biopsies were taken from tofacitinib-treated patients at baseline and at 4 and 24 weeks of treatment, and a later scalp biopsy was taken in several of the tofacitinib-treated patients. immunoSEQ multiplex PCR using 35 Vbeta forward primers and 13 Jbeta reverse primers was used to amplify TCRbeta CDR3 regions. Clonality in the scalp was compared among normal scalp (n=4), patchy alopecia areata scalp (n=8), and alopecia totalis/universalis scalp (n=8). In treated patients, disease severity was measured using the SALT score, which gives the percentage of scalp surface area affected. Patients received tofacitinib for 6 to 18 months and were then followed off drug for 6 months to check for delayed response and recurrence. RNA was extracted with the PAXgene miRNA kit for fixed scalp, the miRNeasy kit for PBMCs, and the RNeasy kit for mouse skin. Scalp tissue and sorted CD4+ and CD8+ peripheral blood T cells from patchy and totalis/universalis alopecia areata patients and from healthy controls were covered by human TCRbeta sequencing. To study T cell clonal expansion in alopecia areata, the researchers applied high-throughput TCRbeta sequencing to both the C3H/HeJ mouse model and human patients. Study-wide findings and limitations: The treated cohort was small, with a single nonresponder, so links between baseline CD8+ expansion and response need larger studies. Shared TCR sequences between patients were less evident than in mice, which may be partly attributable to HLA diversity in the patient population. Tofacitinib significantly decreased scalp clonality and the number of expanded CD8+ clones among the top 100 scalp clones. Unlike mouse skin, where gammadelta T cells dominate, normal human skin contains resident alphabeta T cells that get sequenced too, which complicates analysis of the scalp TCR repertoire. Many expanded lesional clones persisted in scalp and blood during tofacitinib treatment, which may partly explain relapse after stopping treatment. Compared with normal scalp, lesional scalp, particularly in alopecia totalis/universalis, had higher clonality and more expanded CD8+ clones, which suggests antigenic drive.

Worth noting for this clone: What this receptor recognizes is not known. No quality values exist for individual bases; no much larger clone is one base distant.

Library preparation was by the immunoSEQ multiplex PCR assay. RNA was extracted from all samples and reverse transcribed into cDNA as template for TCR sequencing. SuperScript III was used for first-strand cDNA synthesis, primed with a 2:1 mix of oligo-dT and random hexamers. A synthetic immune receptor repertoire was used to assess amplification bias, and residual bias was removed computationally. As for how the authors treated the data: Raw reads were preprocessed to remove errors, and CDR3 was defined by IMGT conventions from the conserved cysteine to phenylalanine. Clonality was computed as 1 minus the Shannon entropy, with the entropy normalized by log2 of the number of productive unique TCRs. Whether each scalp clone was CD4 or CD8 was inferred by checking scalp TCRbeta sequences against the CD4 and CD8 repertoires from sorted blood. TCRdb stores this immuneACCESS table with in-frame sequences only. Part of the clones is absent; in the studies checked, under half of the shortfall reflects unresolved V genes, and no reason is known for the rest. V and J calls and clone size are those listed in that table; D and trimming were worked out from the DNA. The sample table records 200,000 to 250,000 clones; 35% to 40% of these occur just once. 0.48% of the sample rests with the top ten.

Sample treatment or condition, as interpreted from the label and publication: oral pan-JAK inhibitor, 5-10 mg twice daily. Lesional scalp punch biopsies and peripheral blood were obtained from alopecia areata patients. After PBMCs were isolated by density centrifugation and stained for CD3, CD4 and CD8, a FACSAria was used to sort CD4+ and CD8+ T cells. V and J lose 0 bases and 8 bases, and a span of 8 bases separates them. The CDR3 starts with the cysteine, ends with the phenylalanine, and has 13 residues. Just the 39-base CDR3 DNA is kept, in frame starting at base 1. CDR1 and CDR2 are read off the germline V gene (reference sequence) as MNHEY and SMNVEV.

The V and J segments used are TRBV27 and TRBJ2-1; the D gene cannot be resolved reliably. Sample: CD4+ T cells sorted from blood, taken between weeks 30 and 35, from a patient treated with tofacitinib. The sequence came from a human donor with alopecia areata. CDR3 protein: CASSLSWSDEQFF. The DNA is TGTGCCAGCAGTTTATCGTGGAGTGATGAGCAGTTCTTC.